Listed below are T cell receptor beta chains from one sample, sequenced in a study of regulatory T cells in long-lasting Graves disease. TCRdb itself ran the multiplex PCR reads through MiXCR, one entry per CDR3 protein. The table lists 400,000 to 500,000 distinct CDR3 sequences, 14% of them singletons, with roughly 18% in the top ten. These data also featured in a second study, about T cells in Graves' hyperthyroidism and ophthalmopathy.

Sequences were derived from peripheral blood mononuclear cells (PBMCs), sampled at new diagnosis, from a patient treated with antithyroid drugs. The receptors originated from a woman aged 45-60 years with Graves disease. Both conserved end residues are part of each CDR3. The D gene is left open where the match is weak. Not all rows give a size; the values are once, few, many and, for expanded clones, a class.

d_gene	v_gene	len	j_gene	abundance	CDR3aa	CDR3nt
TRBD2	TRBV11-2	17	TRBJ2-1	.	CASSLHRASGRPNEQFF	TGTGCCAGCAGCCTACACCGGGCTAGCGGGAGGCCGAATGAGCAGTTCTTC
TRBD2	TRBV6-5	15	TRBJ2-3	.	CASSYGLAGGDTQYF	TGTGCCAGCAGTTACGGACTAGCGGGGGGAGATACGCAGTATTTT
TRBD1	TRBV2	15	TRBJ1-4	many	CASRQAGGPTEKLFF	TGTGCCAGCAGGCAAGCAGGGGGCCCTACGGAAAAACTGTTTTTT
.	TRBV6-9	15	TRBJ1-2	many	CASSYTGIGDYGYTF	TGTGCCAGCAGTTATACCGGGATCGGCGATTATGGCTACACCTTC
.	TRBV30	14	TRBJ2-3	.	CAWSVGTSTDTQYF	TGTGCCTGGAGTGTGGGTACTAGCACAGATACGCAGTATTTT
.	TRBV12-3/TRBV12-4	14	TRBJ1-5	many	CASSFAGNNQPQHF	TGTGCCAGCAGTTTCGCGGGGAACAATCAGCCCCAGCATTTT
.	TRBV3-1	15	TRBJ2-3	many	CASSQDVRRTDTQYF	TGTGCCAGCAGCCAAGATGTGCGGCGCACAGATACGCAGTATTTT
.	TRBV27	13	TRBJ2-5	few	CASSFSGVETQYF	TGTGCCAGCAGTTTTTCGGGGGTTGAGACCCAGTACTTC
.	TRBV12-5	13	TRBJ2-1	many	CASVGGDYNEQFF	TGTGCTAGTGTCGGCGGAGACTACAATGAGCAGTTCTTC
.	TRBV30	11	TRBJ2-1	many	CAWSVGNEQFF	TGTGCCTGGAGTGTAGGCAATGAGCAGTTCTTC
.	TRBV11-2	15	TRBJ2-5	many	CASRELDNPQETQYF	TGTGCCAGCAGGGAACTGGACAACCCCCAAGAGACCCAGTACTTC
TRBD2	TRBV6-2/TRBV6-3	18	TRBJ2-4	.	CASSYSIDLAGGKGIQYF	TGTGCCAGCAGTTACTCGATTGACCTAGCGGGAGGAAAAGGCATTCAGTACTTC
.	TRBV28	13	TRBJ2-7	many	CASAAADSYEQYF	TGTGCCAGCGCGGCAGCGGACTCCTACGAGCAGTACTTC
TRBD1	TRBV12-3/TRBV12-4	13	TRBJ2-3	many	CASSQQGPDTQYF	TGTGCCAGCAGTCAACAGGGGCCAGATACGCAGTATTTT
.	TRBV28	12	TRBJ2-1	many	CASRSVYNEQFF	TGTGCCAGCCGTTCAGTCTACAATGAGCAGTTCTTC
TRBD2	TRBV5-1	17	TRBJ2-1	.	CASNKGLAGEIGHEQFF	TGCGCCAGCAACAAGGGACTAGCGGGAGAGATAGGTCATGAGCAGTTCTTC
.	TRBV5-1	16	TRBJ1-2	many	CASSPMTGPEDYGYTF	TGCGCCAGCAGCCCAATGACAGGCCCCGAGGACTATGGCTACACCTTC
.	TRBV5-1	15	TRBJ2-7	few	CASSLETTGSYEQYF	TGCGCCAGCAGCTTGGAAACTACCGGCTCCTACGAGCAGTACTTC
TRBD1	TRBV28	14	TRBJ1-1	.	CASRPGQPNTEAFF	TGCGCCAGCAGACCGGGACAGCCTAACACTGAAGCTTTCTTT
.	TRBV5-6	14	TRBJ1-5	.	CASSLDRVNQPQHF	TGTGCCAGCAGCTTGGACAGGGTCAATCAGCCCCAGCATTTT
TRBD2	TRBV3-1	18	TRBJ2-7	few	CASSQEVRLAGRTYEQYF	TGTGCCAGCAGCCAAGAGGTCAGGCTAGCGGGACGAACCTACGAGCAGTACTTC
.	TRBV11-2	17	TRBJ1-3	many	CASSLDLHGSSGNTIYF	TGTGCCAGCAGCTTAGACTTACACGGAAGCTCTGGAAACACCATATATTTT
TRBD1	TRBV29-1	14	TRBJ1-2	many	CSVEDRATGYGYTF	TGCAGCGTCGAAGACAGGGCAACGGGCTATGGCTACACCTTC
.	TRBV12-3/TRBV12-4	13	TRBJ1-2	many	CASSFVPANGYTF	TGTGCCAGCAGTTTTGTCCCGGCTAATGGCTACACCTTC
TRBD1	TRBV28	14	TRBJ1-5	few	CASPRQGQPQPQHF	TGTGCCAGCCCCCGCCAGGGACAGCCCCAGCCCCAGCATTTT
TRBD2	TRBV7-2	15	TRBJ2-1	.	CASSSTSENYNEQFF	TGTGCCAGCAGCTCGACTAGCGAGAACTACAATGAGCAGTTCTTC
.	TRBV9	14	TRBJ2-7	few	CASSVGELAYEQYF	TGTGCCAGCAGCGTAGGGGAGCTAGCCTACGAGCAGTACTTC
.	TRBV4-1	15	TRBJ2-2	.	CASSQTIGGPGELFF	TGCGCCAGCAGCCAGACCATCGGGGGTCCCGGGGAGCTGTTTTTT
.	TRBV24-1	12	TRBJ1-3	once	CAARSSGNTIYF	TGTGCCGCCAGGAGCTCTGGAAACACCATATATTTT
.	TRBV7-3	15	TRBJ2-2	many	CASSLFGSNTGELFF	TGTGCCAGCAGCTTATTTGGATCGAACACCGGGGAGCTGTTTTTT
TRBD1	TRBV25-1	14	TRBJ2-7	.	CASQPGTGVYEQYF	TGTGCCAGCCAACCCGGGACAGGGGTCTACGAGCAGTACTTC
.	TRBV5-6	14	TRBJ1-2	.	CASLKETSRYGYTF	TGTGCCAGCCTGAAAGAGACAAGCCGCTATGGCTACACCTTC
TRBD2	TRBV7-8	16	TRBJ2-2	many	CASSLTGGINTGELFF	TGTGCCAGCAGCCTCACGGGGGGGATAAACACCGGGGAGCTGTTTTTT
TRBD2	TRBV28	16	TRBJ2-1	once	CASSFEGLAGLNEQFF	TGTGCCAGCAGTTTCGAGGGACTAGCGGGGCTCAATGAGCAGTTCTTC
.	TRBV6-5	14	TRBJ2-5	.	CASSYSRSQETQYF	TGTGCCAGCAGTTACTCTCGCAGCCAAGAGACCCAGTACTTC
TRBD1	TRBV28	14	TRBJ1-2	.	CASSLRQGVRGYTF	TGTGCCAGCAGTCTCCGACAGGGTGTTAGGGGCTACACCTTC
.	TRBV28	14	TRBJ2-3	many	CASSLRDYTDTQYF	TGTGCCAGCAGTCTGCGAGACTACACAGATACGCAGTATTTT
.	TRBV30	14	TRBJ2-1	many	CAWSRLRSQNEQFF	TGTGCCTGGAGTCGCTTAAGGAGTCAGAATGAGCAGTTCTTC
TRBD2	TRBV28	20	TRBJ2-2	few	CASSYFEGLAGGVITGELFF	TGTGCCAGCAGTTACTTTGAGGGACTAGCGGGAGGAGTGATTACCGGGGAGCTGTTTTTT
.	TRBV6-9	15	TRBJ2-1	.	CASSYNRVSYNEQFF	TGTGCCAGCAGTTACAACAGGGTTTCCTACAATGAGCAGTTCTTC
TRBD2	TRBV5-1	15	TRBJ2-7	many	CASSLGTSGSYEQYF	TGTGCCAGCAGCTTAGGGACTAGCGGTTCCTACGAGCAGTACTTC
TRBD1	TRBV6-1	14	TRBJ1-4	many	CASSEDRGNEKLFF	TGTGCCAGCAGTGAAGACAGGGGTAATGAAAAACTGTTTTTT
.	TRBV20-1	14	TRBJ2-5	many	CSAMPGTIQETQYF	TGCAGTGCTATGCCCGGGACCATCCAAGAGACCCAGTACTTC
.	TRBV7-9	15	TRBJ2-5	many	CASSPQPGEVETQYF	TGTGCCAGCAGCCCCCAACCAGGGGAGGTAGAGACCCAGTACTTC
TRBD1	TRBV18	14	TRBJ1-1	.	CATSGGTDYTEAFF	TGTGCCACCTCAGGAGGGACAGACTACACTGAAGCTTTCTTT
.	TRBV19	14	TRBJ2-1	few	CASSIGLSYNEQFF	TGTGCCAGTAGTATTGGACTAAGTTACAATGAGCAGTTCTTC
.	TRBV12-3/TRBV12-4	14	TRBJ1-3	many	CASSEQHSGNTIYF	TGTGCCAGCAGCGAACAGCACTCGGGAAACACCATATATTTT
.	TRBV5-5	15	TRBJ2-1	few	CASSLASGNYNEQFF	TGTGCCAGCAGCTTGGCTTCAGGGAACTACAATGAGCAGTTCTTC